Below, 30 T cell receptor beta chains from the same sample are listed, as sequenced in a study of shared clonotypes between healthy human individuals. The table came from immunoSEQ multiplex PCR; TCRdb's copy has only in-frame clones and leaves some out. The sample yields roughly 2.2 million clones, just over 90% seen once. Sample: naive CD4+ T cells from PBMCs. Subset reported: CD45RA+ positively selected. These receptors were obtained from a man between 18 and 29 years old in good health. Some clones in this sample may be carry-over from other donors' samples.

The genes are TRBV6-5 and TRBJ1-1, with D possibly being TRBD1 (5 bases). The ends were cut back, 5 bases at V and 1 base at J, with 14 bases in the middle. Germline lookup yields CDR1 MNHEY and CDR2 SVGAGI. The CDR3 runs 15 residues. The CDR3 loop is CASSQPGRSNTEAFF. In DNA form, the CDR3 reads TGTGCCAGCAGTCAACCGGGACGTTCGAACACTGAAGCTTTCTTT.

Notes on this clone: Distinct nucleotide sequences in the sample also encode this CDR3. The chain links TRBV5-1 to TRBJ2-5; the D gene is possibly TRBD1 (5 bases). The CDR3 has 14 amino acids. The germline V and J ends were trimmed by 4 bases and 2 bases, with 12 bases remaining between them. Germline assignment: CDR1 SGHRS and CDR2 YFSETQ. CDR3 nucleotides: TGCGCCAGCAGCGCCGGACACCGTCAAGAGACCCAGTACTTC. This codes for CASSAGHRQETQYF.

On this clone itself: Additional DNA sequences in this sample encode the identical CDR3. The CDR3 nucleotides read TGTGCCAGCAGCACACCGGGGACAGGCTACGAGCAGTACTTC. Its translation: CASSTPGTGYEQYF. The chain links TRBV28 to TRBJ2-7; 8 positions match TRBD1. CDR1 and CDR2 from the germline V gene are MDHEN and SYDVKM. Trimming at V came to 6 bases and at J to 3 bases, leaving 7 bases not matched to a gene. There are 14 residues in the CDR3.

The chain employs TRBV27 and TRBJ1-5; 7 nucleotides match TRBD1. The germline V gene has CDR1 MNHEY and CDR2 SMNVEV (reference sequence). There are 15 residues in the CDR3. V was pared by 3 bases and J by 6 bases, with 8 bases of the junction left unmatched. CDR3 sequence: CASSFRWQGVQPQHF. CDR3 coding DNA: TGTGCCAGCAGTTTTCGGTGGCAGGGGGTTCAGCCCCAGCATTTT.

V gene TRBV7-3 combines with J gene TRBJ1-2, with D perhaps TRBD1 (5 bases). The CDR3 is made up of 14 amino acids. V was cut by 4 bases and J by 6 bases, with 15 bases left in between. CDR1 and CDR2 (germline): SGHTA, FQGTGA. The CDR3: CASSSQTVFHGYTF. CDR3 nucleotide sequence: TGTGCCAGCAGCTCTCAGACAGTCTTTCATGGCTACACCTTC. The whole variable domain, remainder taken from reference TRBV7-3 and TRBJ1-2, is GAGVSQTPSNKVTEKGKYVELRCDPISGHTALYWYRQSLGQGPEFLIYFQGTGAADDSGLPNDRFFAVRPEGSVSTLKIQRTERGDSAVYLCASSSQTVFHGYTFGSGTRLTVV.

V is TRBV7-3 and J is TRBJ2-2; TRBD2 matches 7 bases. The CDR3 covers 16 residues. V lost 1 base, J lost 7 bases, and 9 bases stayed unmatched. Germline-derived CDR1 and CDR2 are SGHTA and FQGTGA. The CDR3 DNA reads TGTGCCAGCAGCTTAAACCCCGGACTAGTTAGCGGGGAGCTGTTTTTT. It codes for CASSLNPGLVSGELFF.

The V gene is TRBV11-3, the J gene TRBJ2-5; D remains unclear. V lost 1 base and J lost 1, with 7 bases in between. Germline CDR1 and CDR2: SGHNT and YENEEA. The CDR3 runs to 14 residues. CDR3 DNA: TGTGCCAGCAGCTTAGGGGTGGGCCAAGAGACCCAGTACTTC. Translation gives CASSLGVGQETQYF.

The V call is TRBV29-1, the J call TRBJ2-7; 8 bases are a match to TRBD2. CDR1 is SQVTM, CDR2 ANQGSEA, per germline. The CDR3 runs to 13 residues. V trimming: 6 bases; J trimming: 7 bases; junction bases outside the gene matches: 11. The CDR3 bases are TGCAGCGTGAGCCCAGCGGGAGTTGGGGAGCAGTACTTC. Residues: CSVSPAGVGEQYF.

The chain employs TRBV5-1 and TRBJ2-7; 13 bases are shared with TRBD2. Germline lookup yields CDR1 SGHRS and CDR2 YFSETQ. Losses at the gene ends were 1 base for V and 3 bases for J; bases not matched to a gene: 19. The CDR3 contains 21 residues. The CDR3 DNA sequence: TGCGCCAGCAGCTTGTTCCGGACTAGCGGGAGTATTGGGAAACTGCACTACGAGCAGTACTTC. Residues: CASSLFRTSGSIGKLHYEQYF.

The chain joins TRBV28 to TRBJ1-6; D unresolved. This CDR3 contains 12 residues. Deletions cut 7 bases from V and 10 bases from J, with 11 bases between. Germline loops: CDR1 MDHEN, CDR2 SYDVKM. In DNA, the CDR3 is TGTGCCAGCAAATTCTCTACCTCACCCCTCCACTTT. It codes for CASKFSTSPLHF.

J is TRBJ2-2 and V is TRBV18; D not certain. V lost 3 bases to trimming and J lost 0 bases, with 11 bases between them. This CDR3 has 16 residues. Germline assignment: CDR1 KGHSH and CDR2 LQKENI. Here the CDR3 reads CASSPRSYANTGELFF. CDR3 sequence (DNA): TGTGCCAGCTCACCCCGTTCCTACGCGAACACCGGGGAGCTGTTTTTT.

The rearrangement uses TRBV5-3 and TRBJ2-6; 7 bases are a match to TRBD1. TRBV5-3 carries the ORF label, with uncertain function. CDR3 length: 16 amino acids. Trimming took 7 bases from V and 1 from J; bases not matched to a gene: 8. CDR3 nucleotides: TGTGCCAGACCCTACAGGGGACGGTCTGGGGCCAACGTCCTGACTTTC. It encodes CARPYRGRSGANVLTF.

The CDR3 protein is CASRLAGGLSYEQYF. CDR3 in DNA: TGTGCCAGCAGGCTAGCGGGAGGCCTCTCCTACGAGCAGTACTTC. The genes are TRBV11-2 and TRBJ2-7, with 11 nucleotides matching TRBD2. CDR3 length: 15 amino acids. Germline V CDR1 and CDR2: SGHAT, FQNNGV. V was pared by 6 bases and J by 0 bases, with 4 bases of the junction left unmatched. The full variable domain, completed using reference TRBV11-2 and TRBJ2-7, is EAGVAQSPRYKIIEKRQSVAFWCNPISGHATLYWYQQILGQGPKLLIQFQNNGVVDDSQLPKDRFSAERLKGVDSTLKIQPAKLEDSAVYLCASRLAGGLSYEQYFGPGTRLTVT.

The chain couples TRBV28 to TRBJ2-3; a possible D gene is TRBD1 (6 bases). With 7 bases removed from V and 0 bases from J, the gap between germline ends came to 14 bases. CDR1 MDHEN and CDR2 SYDVKM come from the germline V gene. The CDR3 has 15 residues. The CDR3 DNA reads TGTGCCAGCACCCTACTGGGGGCTAGCACAGATACGCAGTATTTT. It encodes CASTLLGASTDTQYF.

This rearrangement joins TRBV6-1 to TRBJ1-3; possible D gene TRBD1, 5 bases. Germline V CDR1 and CDR2: MNHNS, SASEGT. V was cut by 2 bases and J by 0 bases, with 14 bases left in between. The length of the CDR3 is 17 residues. The CDR3 region is CASSEYLTGTSGNTIYF. CDR3 DNA sequence: TGTGCCAGCAGTGAATATCTGACGGGGACCTCTGGAAACACCATATATTTT.

The chain has TRBV19 and TRBJ1-2; a possible D gene is TRBD1 (5 bases). Trimming removed 5 bases from V and 3 bases from J, with 19 bases in between. This CDR3 has 16 amino acids. Germline assignment: CDR1 LNHDA and CDR2 SQIVND (reference sequence). For the CDR3, the DNA is TGTGCCAGTAGTCGGACTGAACCCTGGGGGGACTATGGCTACACCTTC. Translated: CASSRTEPWGDYGYTF.

This chain joins TRBV5-1 and TRBJ2-3; 9 nucleotides align to TRBD2. The length of the CDR3 is 14 residues. The germline gives CDR1 SGHRS, CDR2 YFSETQ. V trimming: 5 bases; J trimming: 5 bases; junction bases outside the gene matches: 6. The chain's CDR3 is CASRPSGIEDTQYF. The CDR3 DNA reads TGCGCCAGCAGACCTAGCGGGATTGAAGATACGCAGTATTTT. Complete variable domain (other parts from reference TRBV5-1 and TRBJ2-3): KAGVTQTPRYLIKTRGQQVTLSCSPISGHRSVSWYQQTPGQGLQFLFEYFSETQRNKGNFPGRFSGRQFSNSRSEMNVSTLELGDSALYLCASRPSGIEDTQYFGPGTRLTVL.

V is TRBV11-2 and J is TRBJ2-3; D gene unclear. This CDR3 region has 10 residues. Germline V gene lookup returns CDR1 SGHAT and CDR2 FQNNGV. V gave up 7 bases and J gave up 5 bases, with 4 bases separating them. CDR3 protein: CASKLDTQYF. In DNA, the CDR3 is TGTGCCAGCAAGTTAGATACGCAGTATTTT.

Concerning this clone: Different DNA sequences within this sample yield the same CDR3. V usage is TRBV7-9 and J usage is TRBJ1-5; 7 bases agree with TRBD1. With 4 bases clipped from V and 6 bases from J, the junction kept 6 bases outside the gene matches. This CDR3 contains 14 residues. The germline V gene encodes CDR1 SEHNR and CDR2 FQNEAQ (reference sequence). The CDR3 here is CASSSDRVGQPQHF. CDR3 bases: TGTGCCAGCAGCTCCGACAGGGTGGGTCAGCCCCAGCATTTT.

The J gene is TRBJ2-7, the V gene TRBV28, with 8 nucleotides matching TRBD1. With V trimmed by 2 bases and J by 7 bases, 10 bases remained unmatched. The CDR3 contains 15 residues. From germline, CDR1 is MDHEN and CDR2 SYDVKM. This CDR3 is CASSLSGQGAWEQYF. CDR3 coding DNA: TGTGCCAGCAGTTTAAGCGGCCAGGGGGCCTGGGAGCAGTACTTC.

The chain has TRBV6-5 and TRBJ2-5, with D uncertain. The CDR3 is 11 residues long. The V end was cut by 6 bases, the J end by 5 bases, with 7 bases between. In germline, CDR1 is MNHEY, CDR2 SVGAGI. The CDR3 here is CASRSRETQYF. The CDR3, as DNA: TGTGCCAGCAGGAGTCGGGAGACCCAGTACTTC.

The chain joins TRBV25-1 to TRBJ1-2; D may be TRBD1 (6 bases). The CDR3 is 18 residues long. V was pared by 4 bases and J by 0 bases, with 21 bases between. From germline, CDR1 is MGHDK and CDR2 SYGVNS. CDR3 DNA sequence: TGTGCCAGCAGTGGAGGGGGGGCAGTTTACCCTGCTAACTATGGCTACACCTTC. Its protein product is CASSGGGAVYPANYGYTF.

The V call is TRBV6-5, the J call TRBJ2-1; D unresolved. Germline CDR1 reads MNHEY; CDR2 reads SVGAGI. Trimming left V 2 bases short and J 9 bases short, with 11 bases between. The CDR3 contains 13 residues. CDR3 nucleotide sequence: TGTGCCAGCAGTTACCCTGGTGGGTCTGAGCAGTTCTTC. Protein: CASSYPGGSEQFF.

The chain combines TRBV11-2 with TRBJ2-7, with D unresolved. The ends were cut back, 0 bases at V and 0 bases at J, with 12 bases in the middle. The CDR3 has 16 amino acids. Germline lookup yields CDR1 SGHAT and CDR2 FQNNGV. The CDR3 spells CASSLDQVSYSYEQYF. The CDR3 DNA is TGTGCCAGCAGCTTAGATCAGGTCAGCTACTCCTACGAGCAGTACTTC.

This chain uses TRBV18 with TRBJ2-4; D is possibly TRBD1 (6 bases). The CDR3 contains 15 residues. The V gene lost 0 bases and the J gene lost 2 bases, with 8 bases spanning the gap. Germline V gene data show CDR1 as KGHSH and CDR2 as LQKENI. The CDR3 here is CASSPPQGSKNIQYF. The CDR3 DNA sequence: TGTGCCAGCTCACCACCACAGGGTTCCAAAAACATTCAGTACTTC.

This clone came up a few times. This chain uses TRBV18 with TRBJ1-2; TRBD1 matches at 9 bases. V lost 6 bases and J lost 8; bases outside the gene matches: 1. Germline V gene data show CDR1 as KGHSH and CDR2 as LQKENI. The length of the CDR3 is 11 residues. The DNA for the CDR3 is TGTGCCAGCTCGGGACAGGGAGGCTACACCTTC. This translates into CASSGQGGYTF.

The chain uses TRBV5-4 and TRBJ1-1; TRBD1 might be the D (5 bases). With 4 bases removed from V and 10 bases from J, the gap between germline ends came to 20 bases. The CDR3 length is 14 residues. The germline V gene has CDR1 SGHNT and CDR2 YYREEE (reference sequence). CDR3 region: CASSPDIQYARAFF. In DNA form, the CDR3 reads TGTGCCAGCAGCCCGGACATTCAGTACGCGAGAGCTTTCTTT. The complete variable domain, with remaining parts taken from reference TRBV5-4 and TRBJ1-1, reads ETGVTQSPTHLIKTRGQQVTLRCSSQSGHNTVSWYQQALGQGPQFIFQYYREEENGRGNFPPRFSGLQFPNYSSELNVNALELDDSALYLCASSPDIQYARAFFGQGTRLTVV.

The genes are TRBV2 and TRBJ2-3, with 12 bases identical to TRBD1. CDR3 size: 16 residues. Germline CDR1 SNHLY, CDR2 FYNNEI. V lost 6 bases, J lost 5 bases, and 9 bases stayed unmatched. CDR3 coding DNA: TGTGCCAGCAGACCAATGGGACAGGGGGCGGGAGATACGCAGTATTTT. It is translated as CASRPMGQGAGDTQYF.

J is TRBJ2-1 and V is TRBV9; possible D gene TRBD2, 5 bases. CDR1 is SGDLS and CDR2 is YYNGEE in the germline V gene. This CDR3 has 16 residues. The germline V and J ends were trimmed by 0 bases and 3 bases, with 13 bases remaining between them. CDR3 nucleotide sequence: TGTGCCAGCAGCGTAGGTCTCCAACGGGACTACAATGAGCAGTTCTTC. As protein: CASSVGLQRDYNEQFF.

The V and J genes are TRBV5-1 and TRBJ1-4, with D possibly matching TRBD1 (5 bases). CDR3 length: 12 amino acids. V lost 4 bases and J 8 bases, leaving 9 bases between the germline ends. Germline loops: CDR1 SGHRS, CDR2 YFSETQ. The CDR3 DNA reads TGCGCCAGCAGCGCCAACAGGGAAAAACTGTTTTTT. Translating it yields CASSANREKLFF.